This TCR beta chain is from a study of T cell responses to AZD1222 COVID-19 vaccine. As for this clone: Its antigen is undetermined.

The method was immunoSEQ multiplex PCR; TCRdb's version includes in-frame clones alone and lacks a portion of them. The sample has about 110,000 clones; about nine tenths are singletons. J lost 1 base, V lost 0 bases, and 4 bases had no gene match. Germline assignment: CDR1 SGHTA and CDR2 FQGTGA. The CDR3 contains 16 residues. The study, taken as a whole, reports: Every sample of the repertoires postdated the peak T cell response.

This chain joins TRBV7-3 and TRBJ1-1, with TRBD1 identical over 8 bases. Here the sequenced sample was peripheral blood, taken on day 0 of AZD1222 vaccination. The sequence came from an adult in good health. In DNA form, the CDR3 reads TGTGCCAGCAGCTTAACCTCCGGGACAGGGAACACTGAAGCTTTCTTT. It is translated as CASSLTSGTGNTEAFF.